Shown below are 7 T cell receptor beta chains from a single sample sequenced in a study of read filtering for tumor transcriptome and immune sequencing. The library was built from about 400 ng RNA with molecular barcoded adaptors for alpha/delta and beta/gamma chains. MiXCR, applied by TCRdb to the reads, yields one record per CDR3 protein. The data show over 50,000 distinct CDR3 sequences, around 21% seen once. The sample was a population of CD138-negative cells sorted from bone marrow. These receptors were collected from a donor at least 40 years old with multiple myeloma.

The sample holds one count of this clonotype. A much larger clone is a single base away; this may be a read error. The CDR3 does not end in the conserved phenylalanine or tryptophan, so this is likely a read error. CDR3: CSTRTGGTEAFL. DNA of the CDR3: TGCAGTACCAGGACAGGGGGCACTGAAGCTTTCCTT. The V gene is TRBV20-1, the J gene TRBJ1-1, with TRBD1 matching 10 bases. J gave up 4 bases and V 8 bases, and 4 bases lay outside the gene matches. The CDR3 consists of 12 residues. Germline loops: CDR1 DFQATT, CDR2 SNEGSKA (reference sequence).

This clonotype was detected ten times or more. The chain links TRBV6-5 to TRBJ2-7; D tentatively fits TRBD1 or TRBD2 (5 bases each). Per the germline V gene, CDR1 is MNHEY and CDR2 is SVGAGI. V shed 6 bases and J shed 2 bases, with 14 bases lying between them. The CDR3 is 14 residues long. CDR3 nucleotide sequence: TGTGCCAGCAGCCATCGGGACGAAGCCTACGAGCAGTACTTC. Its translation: CASSHRDEAYEQYF.

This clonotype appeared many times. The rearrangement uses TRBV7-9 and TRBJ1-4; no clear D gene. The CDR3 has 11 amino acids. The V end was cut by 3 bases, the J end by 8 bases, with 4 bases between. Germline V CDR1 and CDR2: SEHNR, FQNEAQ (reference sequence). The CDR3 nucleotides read TGTGCCAGCAGCTTCTGGGAAAAACTGTTTTTT. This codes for CASSFWEKLFF.

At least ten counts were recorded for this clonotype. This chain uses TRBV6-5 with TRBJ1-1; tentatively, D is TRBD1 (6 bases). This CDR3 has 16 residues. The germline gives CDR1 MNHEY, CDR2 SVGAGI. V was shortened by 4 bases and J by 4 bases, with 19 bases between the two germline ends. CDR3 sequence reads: CASSSRQGIVPTEAFF. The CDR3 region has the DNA TGTGCCAGCAGTTCCAGGCAGGGGATTGTCCCCACTGAAGCTTTCTTT.

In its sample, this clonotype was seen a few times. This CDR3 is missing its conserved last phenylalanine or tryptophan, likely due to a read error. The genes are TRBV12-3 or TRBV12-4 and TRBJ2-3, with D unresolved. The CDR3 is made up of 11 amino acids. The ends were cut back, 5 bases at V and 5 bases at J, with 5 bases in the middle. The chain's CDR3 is CASSPRDTQYL. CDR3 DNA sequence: TGTGCCAGCAGTCCAAGAGATACGCAGTATCTT.

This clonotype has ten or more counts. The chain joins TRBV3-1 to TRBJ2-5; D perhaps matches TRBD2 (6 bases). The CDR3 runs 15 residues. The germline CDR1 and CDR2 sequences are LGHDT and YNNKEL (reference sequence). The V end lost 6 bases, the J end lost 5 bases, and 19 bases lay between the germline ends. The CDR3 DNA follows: TGTGCCAGCAGTCTACTCCCGGGACTCCAGGAGACCCAGTACTTC. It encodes CASSLLPGLQETQYF.

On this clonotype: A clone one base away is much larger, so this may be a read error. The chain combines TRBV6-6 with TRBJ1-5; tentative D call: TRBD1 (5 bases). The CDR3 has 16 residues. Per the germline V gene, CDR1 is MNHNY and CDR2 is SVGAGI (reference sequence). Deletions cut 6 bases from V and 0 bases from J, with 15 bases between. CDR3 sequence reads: CASRKVGTISNQPQHF. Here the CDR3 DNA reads TGTGCCAGCAGAAAGGTGGGGACGATTAGCAATCAGCCCCAGCATTTT.